Reported below is one T cell receptor beta chain. The data were produced by immunoSEQ multiplex PCR, yet TCRdb's version contains in-frame clones alone and is incomplete. The repertoire holds about 140,000 clones, with almost 85% as singletons. These data are taken from a study of blood T cell repertoires in COVID-19. About the study: There were acute and convalescent COVID-19 samples, and they came from the United States, Italy and Spain. The cDNA or gDNA used as material had been derived from T cells, B-cell-depleted T cells, or PBMCs.

Assignment of participants to cohorts was predicated upon participant-reported clinical history. The CDR3 consists of 15 residues. Germline CDR1 and CDR2: SNHLY and FYNNEI. The V gene end was trimmed by 3 bases and the J gene end by 0 bases; junction bases not matched to a gene: 3. Sequences were obtained from PBMCs or T cells enriched from blood (not recorded which). This chain uses TRBV2 with TRBJ2-3, with 7 bases lining up with TRBD1. The clonotype comes from a man in his forties or fifties with acute COVID-19. CDR3 region: CASSDRGSSTDTQYF. Here the CDR3 DNA reads TGTGCCAGCAGTGACAGGGGGTCCAGCACAGATACGCAGTATTTT.